This T cell receptor (beta chain) was captured in a study of tumour-infiltrating T cells in Burkitt lymphoma. The CDR3 covers 14 residues. CDR1 is LNHDA, CDR2 SQIVND, per germline (reference sequence). The V end lost 5 bases, the J end lost 0 bases, and 8 bases lay between the germline ends. Profiled with immunoSEQ multiplex PCR; TCRdb holds only in-frame clones, not every one. The table lists 46,000 or so clones, around 32% of them singletons. The chain uses TRBV19 and TRBJ1-5, with D hard to call. The sample was tumor tissue. This sequence originates from a human donor with Burkitt lymphoma. The chain's CDR3 is CASSRVSSNQPQHF. In nucleotides, the CDR3 is TGTGCCAGTAGTCGCGTCTCTAGCAATCAGCCCCAGCATTTT.